Included here is one T cell receptor (beta chain) sequence, with context. The entry originates in a study of metastatic and nonmetastatic thyroid tumors. Ahead of thyroid surgery, no patient had received treatment of any kind. This CDR3 is built from 18 residues. Trimming took 3 bases from V and 7 from J; bases not matched to a gene: 13. CDR1 is MGHRA, CDR2 YSYEKL, per germline. With MiXCR, TCRdb called clones anew from the PCR reads. There are fewer than 20,000 clones in the sample; less than 30% occur only once, and roughly a quarter lies in the top ten. Sequenced: tumor tissue. The TCR originated in a male donor with papillary thyroid cancer or a benign thyroid nodule (not recorded which). Some clones in this sample may be carry-over from other donors' samples. The chain recombines TRBV4-1 with TRBJ2-1, with 12 bases lining up with TRBD2. CDR3 protein: CASSHRGLAGRRNNEQFF. The CDR3 DNA sequence: TGCGCCAGCAGCCACCGCGGACTAGCGGGAAGACGGAATAATGAGCAGTTCTTC.